This note documents a single TCR beta chain sequence. The antigen remains unidentified. TCRdb keeps only in-frame clones here, not all; method: immunoSEQ multiplex PCR. Of about 83,000 clones listed, about four fifths were seen once; the top ten hold around 1.5%. This record comes from a study of lymphopenia after photon versus proton radiotherapy. Study observations and caveats: After the lymphocyte nadir, photon-treated repertoires showed oligoclonal expansion, especially of CD8+ Temra cells. A bigger post-nadir fall in TCR diversity correlated inversely with survival time in deceased patients.

V shed 3 bases and J shed 1 base, with 13 bases lying between them. This CDR3 is 16 amino acids long. Germline lookup yields CDR1 LNHDA and CDR2 SQIVND (reference sequence). V gene TRBV19 combines with J gene TRBJ2-1; D is possibly TRBD1 (6 bases). The sample was peripheral blood, taken from a patient treated with proton-based radiotherapy. This clonotype was sampled from a man aged 60 to 75 with pancreatic cancer. This CDR3 is CASSMVSGQSYNEQFF. CDR3 sequence (DNA): TGTGCCAGTAGTATGGTCTCAGGACAGTCCTACAATGAGCAGTTCTTC.